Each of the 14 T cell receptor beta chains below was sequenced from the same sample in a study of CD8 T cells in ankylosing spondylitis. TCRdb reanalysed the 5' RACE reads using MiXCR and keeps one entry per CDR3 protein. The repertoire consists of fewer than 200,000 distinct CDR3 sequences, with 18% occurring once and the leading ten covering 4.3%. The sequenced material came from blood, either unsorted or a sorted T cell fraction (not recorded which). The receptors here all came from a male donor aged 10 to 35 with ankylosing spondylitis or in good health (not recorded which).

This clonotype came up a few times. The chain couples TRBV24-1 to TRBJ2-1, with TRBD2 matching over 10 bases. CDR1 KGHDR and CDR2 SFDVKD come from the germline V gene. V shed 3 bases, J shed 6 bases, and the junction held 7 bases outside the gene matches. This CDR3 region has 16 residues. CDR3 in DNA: TGTGCCACCAGTGATGAGGGACTAGCGAGCCTCAATGAGCAGTTCTTC. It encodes CATSDEGLASLNEQFF.

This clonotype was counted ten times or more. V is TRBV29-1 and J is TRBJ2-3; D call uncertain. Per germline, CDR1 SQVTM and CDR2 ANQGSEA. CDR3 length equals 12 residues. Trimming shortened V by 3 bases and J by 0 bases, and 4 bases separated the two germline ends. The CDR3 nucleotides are TGCAGCGTTGATTACAGCACAGATACGCAGTATTTT. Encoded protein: CSVDYSTDTQYF.

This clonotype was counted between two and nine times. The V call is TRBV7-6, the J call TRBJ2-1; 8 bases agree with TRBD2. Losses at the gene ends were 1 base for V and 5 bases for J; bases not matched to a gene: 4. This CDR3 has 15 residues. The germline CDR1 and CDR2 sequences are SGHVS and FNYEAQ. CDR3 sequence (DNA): TGTGCCAGCAGCTTAGATGCGGGAGGACACAATGAGCAGTTCTTC. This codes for CASSLDAGGHNEQFF.

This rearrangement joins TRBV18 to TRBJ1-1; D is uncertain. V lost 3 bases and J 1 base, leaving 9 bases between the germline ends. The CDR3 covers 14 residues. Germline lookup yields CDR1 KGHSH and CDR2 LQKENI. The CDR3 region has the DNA TGTGCCAGCTCACCCCAGACGGAGAACACTGAAGCTTTCTTT. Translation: CASSPQTENTEAFF.

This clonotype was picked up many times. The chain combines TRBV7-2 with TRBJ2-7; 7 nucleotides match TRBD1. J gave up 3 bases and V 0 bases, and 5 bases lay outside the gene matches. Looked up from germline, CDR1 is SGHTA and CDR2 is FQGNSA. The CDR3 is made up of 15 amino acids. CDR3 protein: CASSLATGSYYEQYV. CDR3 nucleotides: TGTGCCAGCAGCTTAGCGACAGGGTCCTACTACGAGCAGTACGTC.

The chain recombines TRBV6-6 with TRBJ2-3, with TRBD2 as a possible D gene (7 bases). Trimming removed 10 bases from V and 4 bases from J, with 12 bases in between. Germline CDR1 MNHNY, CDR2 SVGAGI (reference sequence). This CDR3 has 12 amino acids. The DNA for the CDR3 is TGTGCCACTATGGGGGGGCCAGATACGCAGTATTTT. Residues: CATMGGPDTQYF.

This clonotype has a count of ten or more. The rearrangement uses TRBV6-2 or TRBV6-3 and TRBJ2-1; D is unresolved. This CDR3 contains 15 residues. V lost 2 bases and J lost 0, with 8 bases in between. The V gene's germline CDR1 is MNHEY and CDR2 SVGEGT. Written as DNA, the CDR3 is TGTGCCAGCAGTTACGGGTCAAGCTCCTACAATGAGCAGTTCTTC. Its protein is CASSYGSSSYNEQFF.

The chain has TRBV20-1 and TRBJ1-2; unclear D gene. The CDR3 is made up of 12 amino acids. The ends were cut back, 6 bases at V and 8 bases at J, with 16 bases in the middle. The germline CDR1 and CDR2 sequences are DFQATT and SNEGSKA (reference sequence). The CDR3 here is CSATDGTHGYTF. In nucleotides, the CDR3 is TGCAGTGCCACCGACGGAACACACGGCTACACCTTC.

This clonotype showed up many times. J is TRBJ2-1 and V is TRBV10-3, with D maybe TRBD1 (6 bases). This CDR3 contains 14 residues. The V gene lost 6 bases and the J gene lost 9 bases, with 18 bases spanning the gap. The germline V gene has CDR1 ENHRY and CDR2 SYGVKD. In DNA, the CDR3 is TGTGCCATCAGAAAGACAGGCTTTGGGCCTGAGCAGTTCTTC. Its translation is CAIRKTGFGPEQFF.

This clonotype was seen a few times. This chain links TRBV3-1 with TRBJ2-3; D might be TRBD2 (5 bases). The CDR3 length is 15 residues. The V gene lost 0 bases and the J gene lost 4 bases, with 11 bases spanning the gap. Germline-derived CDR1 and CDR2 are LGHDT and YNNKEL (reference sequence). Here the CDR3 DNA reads TGTGCCAGCAGCCAAGACTTGAGGGCCGCAGATACGCAGTATTTT. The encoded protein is CASSQDLRAADTQYF.

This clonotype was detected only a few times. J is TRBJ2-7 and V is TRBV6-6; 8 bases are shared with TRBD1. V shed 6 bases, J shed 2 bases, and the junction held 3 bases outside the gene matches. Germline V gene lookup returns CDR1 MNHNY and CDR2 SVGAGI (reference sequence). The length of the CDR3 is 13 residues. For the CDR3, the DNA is TGTGCCAGCAGACCGACAGGGGCCTACGAGCAGTACTTC. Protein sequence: CASRPTGAYEQYF.

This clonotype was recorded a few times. CDR3 protein: CASSFSAGGPSDTQYF. In nucleotides, the CDR3 is TGTGCCAGCAGTTTCTCGGCGGGAGGGCCATCAGATACGCAGTATTTT. The J gene is TRBJ2-3, the V gene TRBV6-2 or TRBV6-3; 9 bases align to TRBD2. Germline V gives CDR1 MNHEY, CDR2 SVGEGT. The V and J ends lost 4 bases and 4 bases, in that order; junction bases with no gene match: 9. This CDR3 has 16 amino acids.

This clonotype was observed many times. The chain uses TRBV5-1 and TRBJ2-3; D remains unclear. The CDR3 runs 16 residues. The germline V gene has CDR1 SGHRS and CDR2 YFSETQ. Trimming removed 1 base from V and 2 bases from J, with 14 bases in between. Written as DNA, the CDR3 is TGCGCCAGCAGCTTGATGGGCGACGCCCCCACAGATACGCAGTATTTT. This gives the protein CASSLMGDAPTDTQYF.

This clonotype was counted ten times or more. CDR3 sequence: CASSYLGPDTQYF. DNA of the CDR3: TGTGCCAGCAGTTACCTGGGACCAGATACGCAGTATTTT. The gene calls are TRBV6-6 and TRBJ2-3; D tentatively reads TRBD1 or TRBD2 (5 bases each). V gave up 2 bases and J gave up 4 bases, with 7 bases separating them. The CDR3 spans 13 residues. Germline V gene sequence: CDR1 MNHNY, CDR2 SVGAGI (reference sequence).